What follows are 15 T cell receptor beta chains derived from one specimen sequenced in a study of blood T cell repertoires in COVID-19. Some clones are missing from TCRdb's copy, which holds only in-frame ones; the method was immunoSEQ multiplex PCR. Of roughly 250,000 clones in the sample, 84% were seen once. Sequences were obtained from peripheral blood. These receptors all come from a human donor in a cohort sampled during active COVID-19.

This clone was observed a few times. The chain links TRBV6-2 or TRBV6-3 to TRBJ1-3; the match to TRBD1 covers 9 bases. From germline, CDR1 is MNHEY and CDR2 SVGEGT. V lost 5 bases, J lost 2 bases, and 1 base stayed unmatched. The CDR3 sequence is 14 residues long. This CDR3 is CASSRTGAGNTIYF. CDR3 DNA: TGTGCCAGCAGTCGGACAGGGGCTGGAAACACCATATATTTT.

The chain couples TRBV5-1 to TRBJ1-1; a weak D match, TRBD1 (6 bases). Trimming shortened V by 3 bases and J by 5 bases, and 11 bases separated the two germline ends. This CDR3 has 13 amino acids. CDR1 is SGHRS, CDR2 YFSETQ, per germline. The CDR3 DNA sequence: TGCGCCAGCAGCTCTAAGGGGGGGACTGAAGCTTTCTTT. Its translation is CASSSKGGTEAFF.

J is TRBJ2-1 and V is TRBV6-1; 13 bases match TRBD2. The V gene end was trimmed by 1 base and the J gene end by 7 bases; junction bases not matched to a gene: 4. Germline CDR1 and CDR2: MNHNS and SASEGT. The CDR3 is 16 residues long. DNA of the CDR3: TGTGCCAGCAGTGAAGGGGGACTAGCGGGAAAAAATGAGCAGTTCTTC. It specifies CASSEGGLAGKNEQFF.

The chain joins TRBV9 to TRBJ2-5; tentatively, D is TRBD2 (6 bases). V lost 1 base, J lost 3 bases, and 7 bases lay in between. CDR1 and CDR2 from the germline V gene are SGDLS and YYNGEE. This CDR3 is 13 amino acids long. CDR3 region: CASSVPGEETQYF. In DNA form, the CDR3 reads TGTGCCAGCAGCGTACCGGGGGAAGAGACCCAGTACTTC.

The chain is built from TRBV5-6 and TRBJ2-5; a weak D match, TRBD2 (7 bases). V dropped 3 bases and J dropped 5 bases, with 23 bases sitting between them. The CDR3 spans 17 residues. Germline lookup yields CDR1 SGHDT and CDR2 YYEEEE. The CDR3 sequence: CASSSMAGASPSETQYF. The CDR3 nucleotides are TGTGCCAGCAGCTCCATGGCGGGGGCCTCCCCCAGTGAGACCCAGTACTTC.

The chain links TRBV2 to TRBJ2-7; 7 nucleotides match TRBD1. Germline-derived CDR1 and CDR2 are SNHLY and FYNNEI. The CDR3 is 15 residues long. After removal of 5 bases from V and 4 bases from J, the junction contained 11 bases not matched to a gene. CDR3 residues: CASSQLPGQPYEQYF. The CDR3 nucleotides are TGTGCCAGCAGTCAATTGCCGGGACAGCCTTACGAGCAGTACTTC.

This chain's CDR3 is CATSPWGRKGTEAFF. DNA of the CDR3: TGTGCCACCAGCCCATGGGGCCGGAAGGGAACTGAAGCTTTCTTT. The rearrangement uses TRBV15 and TRBJ1-1, with D possibly being TRBD1 (5 bases). Per the germline V gene, CDR1 is LNHNV and CDR2 is YYDKDF (reference sequence). The germline V and J ends were trimmed by 5 bases and 5 bases, with 18 bases remaining between them. CDR3 length equals 15 residues.

This chain joins TRBV6-5 and TRBJ1-5; D perhaps matches TRBD1 (5 bases). V lost 2 bases and J lost 6, with 11 bases in between. This CDR3 region has 14 residues. The germline V gene has CDR1 MNHEY and CDR2 SVGAGI. CDR3 protein: CASSYGGEGQPQHF. The CDR3 DNA sequence: TGTGCCAGCAGTTACGGGGGGGAGGGTCAGCCCCAGCATTTT.

The chain couples TRBV5-1 to TRBJ2-2; D may be TRBD1 (6 bases). This CDR3 has 14 residues. CDR1 is SGHRS, CDR2 YFSETQ, per germline. V was trimmed by 4 bases and J by 7 bases, leaving 14 bases between them. CDR3 sequence reads: CASSDSTGIGELFF. DNA for the CDR3: TGCGCCAGCAGCGACTCAACAGGGATCGGGGAGCTGTTTTTT.

The chain is built from TRBV5-1 and TRBJ2-5; TRBD1 matches at 10 bases. The CDR3 spans 16 residues. V gave up 7 bases and J gave up 3 bases; unmatched junction bases: 12. Germline V gene sequence: CDR1 SGHRS, CDR2 YFSETQ. The chain's CDR3 is CASGTAADRGEETQYF. The CDR3 coding sequence is TGCGCCAGCGGAACCGCTGCGGACAGGGGGGAAGAGACCCAGTACTTC.

The chain employs TRBV3-1 (or the pseudogene TRBV3-2) and TRBJ1-5; 7 bases line up with TRBD1. Germline V gene sequence: CDR1 LGHDT, CDR2 YNNKEL (reference sequence). J was trimmed by 7 bases and V by 3 bases; bases with no gene match: 9. The CDR3 is made up of 15 amino acids. In DNA form, the CDR3 reads TGTGCCAGCAGCCAGGACAACACAGGGGCCCAGCCCCAGCATTTT. This sequence encodes CASSQDNTGAQPQHF.

This chain links TRBV9 with TRBJ2-2; 8 bases align to TRBD1. This CDR3 contains 15 residues. The V and J ends lost 4 bases and 4 bases, in that order; junction bases with no gene match: 6. CDR1 is SGDLS, CDR2 YYNGEE, per germline. The CDR3 here is CASSPSDRATGELFF. CDR3 nucleotide sequence: TGTGCCAGCAGCCCCTCGGACAGGGCCACCGGGGAGCTGTTTTTT.

As for this clone: This CDR3 is also generated by other DNA sequences in the sample. The chain recombines TRBV19 with TRBJ2-5; perhaps TRBD2 as D (6 bases). The V gene lost 3 bases and the J gene lost 2 bases, with 10 bases spanning the gap. The V gene's germline CDR1 is LNHDA and CDR2 SQIVND (reference sequence). The CDR3 consists of 14 residues. This CDR3 reads CASSMGGTQETQYF. DNA for the CDR3: TGTGCCAGTAGTATGGGCGGGACGCAAGAGACCCAGTACTTC.

The V and J genes are TRBV7-8 and TRBJ1-5; D not certain. Germline V gene lookup returns CDR1 SGHVS and CDR2 FQNEAQ. This CDR3 has 17 amino acids. V shed 1 base and J shed 0 bases, with 13 bases lying between them. The CDR3, as DNA: TGTGCCAGCAGCTTAGGGGCATCACAGACTAGCAATCAGCCCCAGCATTTT. It is translated as CASSLGASQTSNQPQHF.

This chain connects TRBV7-8 to TRBJ1-1, with D possibly matching TRBD1 (5 bases). The V and J ends lost 2 bases and 0 bases respectively, with 13 bases between them. The CDR3 length is 16 residues. Germline V gene data show CDR1 as SGHVS and CDR2 as FQNEAQ. The CDR3 DNA is TGTGCCAGCAGCTTAACGGGGGGACTTATGAACACTGAAGCTTTCTTT. Amino acids: CASSLTGGLMNTEAFF.